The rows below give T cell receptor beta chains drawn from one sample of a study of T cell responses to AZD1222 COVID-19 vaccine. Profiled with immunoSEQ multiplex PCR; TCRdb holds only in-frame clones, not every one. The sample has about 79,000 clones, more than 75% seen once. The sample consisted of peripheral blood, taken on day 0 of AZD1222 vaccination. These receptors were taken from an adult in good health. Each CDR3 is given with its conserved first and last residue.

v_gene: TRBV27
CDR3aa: CASSLSQIHGYTF

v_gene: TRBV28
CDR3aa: CASGQGANWNTEAFF

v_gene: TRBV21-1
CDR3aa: CASSKRGTGGDSNEKLFF

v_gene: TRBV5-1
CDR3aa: CASSVYPGPGGTQYF

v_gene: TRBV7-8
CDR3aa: CASSRQGGPPDTQYF

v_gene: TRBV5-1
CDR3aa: CASSLGEGLGYGYTF

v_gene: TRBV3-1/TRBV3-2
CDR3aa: CASSQDVGVRTGELFF

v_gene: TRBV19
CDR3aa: CASSIWFRAGLTDTQYF

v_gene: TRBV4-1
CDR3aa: CASSKATNEKLFF

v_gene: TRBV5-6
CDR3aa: CASSLYQPGGVTEAFF

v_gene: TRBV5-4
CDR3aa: CASSFDRANTEAFF

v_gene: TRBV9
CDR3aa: CASSPDHGPYEQYF

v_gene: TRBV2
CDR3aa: CASMVGTGARSGANVLTF

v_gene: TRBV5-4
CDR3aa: CASRGQGMNTEAFF

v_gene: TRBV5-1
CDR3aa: CASSLQGPGELFF

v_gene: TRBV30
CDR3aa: CAWQGTYEQYF

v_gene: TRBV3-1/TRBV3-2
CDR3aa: CASSNQGREGGSYEQYF

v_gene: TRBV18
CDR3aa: CASSPGQQETQYF

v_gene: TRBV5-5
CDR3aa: CASSLGSLSYEQYF

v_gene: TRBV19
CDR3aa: CASQQGQRNIQYF

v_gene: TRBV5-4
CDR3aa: CASSANRGSYGYTF

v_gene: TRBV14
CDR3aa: CASSYERASYNEQFF

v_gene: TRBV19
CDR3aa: CATRTGSPNGYTF

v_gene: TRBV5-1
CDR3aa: CASSFDRSSYNSPLHF

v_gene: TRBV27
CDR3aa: CASSLSKVSYYEQYF

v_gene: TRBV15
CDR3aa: CATSRVLADNEQFF

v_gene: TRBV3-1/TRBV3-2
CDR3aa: CASKGAETQYF

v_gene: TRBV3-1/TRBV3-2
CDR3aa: CASSQGGTGGPNYGYTF

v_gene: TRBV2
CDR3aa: CASSEGGNTIYF

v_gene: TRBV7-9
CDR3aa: CASSPYSGGGTEAFF

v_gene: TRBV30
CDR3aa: CAWSTRGRGLRLGTEAFF

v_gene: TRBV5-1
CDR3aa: CASSLGGPRAFF

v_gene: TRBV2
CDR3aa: CASRGQEKQPQHF

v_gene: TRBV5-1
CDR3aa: CASSEDRASSGEQFF

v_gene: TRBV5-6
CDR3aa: CASSFSGESNQPQHF

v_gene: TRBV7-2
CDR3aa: CASSADYAETQYF

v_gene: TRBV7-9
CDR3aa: CASSLGQNGYTF

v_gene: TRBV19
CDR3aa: CASSIRKGAQNGELFF

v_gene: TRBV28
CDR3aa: CASSSLQGTTEAFF

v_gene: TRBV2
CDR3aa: CASRRRIATNEKLFF

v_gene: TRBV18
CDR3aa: CASSTNGGGYGYTF